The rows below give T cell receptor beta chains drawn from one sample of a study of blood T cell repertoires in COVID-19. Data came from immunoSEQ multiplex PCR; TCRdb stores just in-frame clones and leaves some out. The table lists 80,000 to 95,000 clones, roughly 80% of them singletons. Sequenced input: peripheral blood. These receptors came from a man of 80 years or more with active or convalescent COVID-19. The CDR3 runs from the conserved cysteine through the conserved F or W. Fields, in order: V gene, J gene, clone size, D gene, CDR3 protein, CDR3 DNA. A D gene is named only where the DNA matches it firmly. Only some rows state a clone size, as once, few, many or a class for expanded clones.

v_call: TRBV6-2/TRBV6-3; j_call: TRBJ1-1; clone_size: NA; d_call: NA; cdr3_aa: CASSYRGSEAFF; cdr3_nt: TGTGCCAGCAGTTACCGGGGGTCTGAAGCTTTCTTT
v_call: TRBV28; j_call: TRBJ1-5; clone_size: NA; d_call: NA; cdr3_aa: CASSFPRTANQPQHF; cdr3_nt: TGTGCCAGCAGTTTTCCCCGGACAGCTAATCAGCCCCAGCATTTT
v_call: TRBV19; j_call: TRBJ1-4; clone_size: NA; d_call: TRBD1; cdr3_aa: CASINRGPYEKLFF; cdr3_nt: TGTGCCAGTATAAACAGGGGCCCGTATGAAAAACTGTTTTTT
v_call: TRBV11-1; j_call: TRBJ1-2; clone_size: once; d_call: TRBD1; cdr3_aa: CASSQDRLRGYTF; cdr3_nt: TGTGCCAGCAGCCAGGACAGGCTGCGCGGCTACACCTTC
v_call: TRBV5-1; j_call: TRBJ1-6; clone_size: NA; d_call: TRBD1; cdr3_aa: CASSFGQGLVF; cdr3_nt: TGCGCCAGCAGCTTCGGACAGGGTTTGGTGTTT
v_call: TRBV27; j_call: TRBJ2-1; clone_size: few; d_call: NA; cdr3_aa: CASRFPTENNEQFF; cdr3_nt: TGTGCCAGCCGTTTCCCGACAGAAAACAATGAGCAGTTCTTC
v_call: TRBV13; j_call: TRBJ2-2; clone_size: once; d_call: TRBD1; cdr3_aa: CASGTGVRAGELFF; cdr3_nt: TGTGCCAGTGGGACAGGGGTTAGGGCCGGGGAGCTGTTTTTT
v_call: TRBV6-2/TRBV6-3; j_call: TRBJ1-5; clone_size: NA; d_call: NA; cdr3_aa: CASSYMAGPNQPQHF; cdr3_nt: TGTGCCAGCAGTTACATGGCGGGACCCAATCAGCCCCAGCATTTT
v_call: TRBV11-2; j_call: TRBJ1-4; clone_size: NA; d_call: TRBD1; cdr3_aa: CASSFGDRAEKLFF; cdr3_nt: TGTGCCAGCAGCTTTGGGGACAGGGCTGAAAAACTGTTTTTT
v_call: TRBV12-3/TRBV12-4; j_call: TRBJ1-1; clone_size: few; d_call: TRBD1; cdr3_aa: CASSLQGAGQAFF; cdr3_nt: TGTGCCAGCAGTTTGCAGGGGGCTGGGCAAGCTTTCTTT
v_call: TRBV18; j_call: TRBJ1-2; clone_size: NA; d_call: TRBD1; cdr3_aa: CASSLGDSSYGYTF; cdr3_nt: TGTGCCAGCTCACTAGGGGACAGCTCATATGGCTACACCTTC
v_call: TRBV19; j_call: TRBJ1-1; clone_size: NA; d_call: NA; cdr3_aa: CASRTQGSKTEAFF; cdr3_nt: TGTGCCAGCAGGACACAGGGAAGTAAGACTGAAGCTTTCTTT
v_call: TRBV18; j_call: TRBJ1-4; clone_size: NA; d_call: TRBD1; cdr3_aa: CASSPRQGLSEKLFF; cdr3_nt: TGTGCCAGCTCACCGAGACAGGGGTTAAGTGAAAAACTGTTTTTT
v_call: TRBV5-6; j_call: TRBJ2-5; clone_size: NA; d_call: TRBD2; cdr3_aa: CASSLERGIQETQYF; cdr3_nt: TGTGCCAGCAGCTTAGAGCGGGGCATCCAAGAGACCCAGTACTTC
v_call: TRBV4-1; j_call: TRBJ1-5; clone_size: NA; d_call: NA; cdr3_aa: CASSRDSPPYSNQPQHF; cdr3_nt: TGCGCCAGCTCCCGGGACTCCCCGCCTTATAGCAATCAGCCCCAGCATTTT
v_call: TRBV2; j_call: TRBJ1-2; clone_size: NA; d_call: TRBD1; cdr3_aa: CASTRTGNYGYTF; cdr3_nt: TGTGCCAGCACCCGGACAGGGAACTATGGCTACACCTTC
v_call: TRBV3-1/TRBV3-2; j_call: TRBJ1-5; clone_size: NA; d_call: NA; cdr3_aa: CASSQNTYQPQHF; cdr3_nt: TGTGCCAGCAGCCAGAACACCTATCAGCCCCAGCATTTT
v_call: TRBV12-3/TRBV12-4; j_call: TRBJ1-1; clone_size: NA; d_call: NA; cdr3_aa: CASSPAGTTEAFF; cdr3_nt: TGTGCCAGCAGTCCCGCGGGGACCACTGAAGCTTTCTTT
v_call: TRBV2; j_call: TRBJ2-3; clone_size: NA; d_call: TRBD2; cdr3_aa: CASSTSGGGDTQYF; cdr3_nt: TGTGCCAGCAGCACTAGCGGGGGCGGGGATACGCAGTATTTT
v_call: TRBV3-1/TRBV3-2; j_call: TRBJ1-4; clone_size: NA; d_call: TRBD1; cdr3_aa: CASSLPGQLEKLFF; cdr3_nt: TGTGCCAGCAGCCTCCCGGGACAGCTGGAAAAACTGTTTTTT
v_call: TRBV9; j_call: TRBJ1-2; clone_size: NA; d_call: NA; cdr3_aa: CASSVVGRVYGYTF; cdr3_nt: TGTGCCAGCAGCGTAGTTGGCAGGGTCTATGGCTACACCTTC
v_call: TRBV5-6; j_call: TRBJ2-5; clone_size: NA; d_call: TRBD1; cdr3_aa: CASSSGQGSGETQYF; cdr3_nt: TGTGCCAGCAGCTCGGGACAGGGATCAGGGGAGACCCAGTACTTC
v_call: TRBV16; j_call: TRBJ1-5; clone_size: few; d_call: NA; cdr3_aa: CASSPAGGAGQPQHF; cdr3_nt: TGTGCCAGCAGCCCCGCCGGTGGGGCAGGACAGCCCCAGCATTTT
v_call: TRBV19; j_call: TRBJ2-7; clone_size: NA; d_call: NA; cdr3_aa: CASSIGGQSSYEQYF; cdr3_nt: TGTGCCAGTAGTATCGGCGGTCAAAGCTCCTACGAGCAGTACTTC
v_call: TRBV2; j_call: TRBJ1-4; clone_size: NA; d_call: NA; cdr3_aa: CASSILPGQINEKLFF; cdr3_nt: TGTGCCAGCAGCATACTGCCGGGACAAATAAATGAAAAACTGTTTTTT
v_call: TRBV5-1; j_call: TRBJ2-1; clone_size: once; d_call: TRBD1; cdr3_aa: CASSLVTGGNNEQFF; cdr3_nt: TGCGCCAGCAGCTTGGTGACAGGGGGGAACAATGAGCAGTTCTTC
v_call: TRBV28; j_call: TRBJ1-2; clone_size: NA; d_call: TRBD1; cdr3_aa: CASSRTGENYGYTF; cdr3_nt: TGTGCCAGCAGTCGGACAGGGGAGAACTATGGCTACACCTTC
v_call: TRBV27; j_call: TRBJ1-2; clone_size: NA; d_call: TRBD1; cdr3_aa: CATRGAANYGYTF; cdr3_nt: TGTGCCACCAGGGGGGCAGCTAACTATGGCTACACCTTC
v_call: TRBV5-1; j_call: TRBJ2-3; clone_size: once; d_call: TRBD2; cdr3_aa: CASSYLGGGAIDTQYF; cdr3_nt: TGCGCCAGCAGCTACCTTGGCGGGGGGGCCATAGATACGCAGTATTTT
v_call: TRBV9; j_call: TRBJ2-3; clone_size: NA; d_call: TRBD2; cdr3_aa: CASSPRAGGVTDTQYF; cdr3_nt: TGTGCCAGCAGCCCGAGAGCGGGGGGGGTGACAGATACGCAGTATTTT
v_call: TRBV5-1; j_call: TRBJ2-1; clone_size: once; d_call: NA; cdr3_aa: CASSLEGGRNEQFF; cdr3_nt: TGCGCCAGCAGCTTGGAGGGGGGGCGCAATGAGCAGTTCTTC
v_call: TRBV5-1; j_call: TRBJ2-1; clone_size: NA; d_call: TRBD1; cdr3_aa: CASSRDRAYYEQFF; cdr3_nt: TGCGCCAGCAGCAGGGACAGGGCCTACTATGAGCAGTTCTTC
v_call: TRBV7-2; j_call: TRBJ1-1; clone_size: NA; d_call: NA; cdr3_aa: CASSSLGGGRNTEAFF; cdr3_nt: TGTGCCAGCAGCTCCCTAGGCGGGGGCCGGAACACTGAAGCTTTCTTT
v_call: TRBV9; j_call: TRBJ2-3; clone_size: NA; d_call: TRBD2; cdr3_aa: CASSGRTSTRADTQYF; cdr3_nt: TGTGCCAGCAGCGGGCGGACTAGTACACGGGCAGATACGCAGTATTTT
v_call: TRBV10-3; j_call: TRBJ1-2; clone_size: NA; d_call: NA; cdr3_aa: CAISELGINYGYTF; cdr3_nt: TGTGCCATCAGTGAACTCGGGATTAACTATGGCTACACCTTC